These 3 T cell receptor beta chains were all obtained from the same sample, sequenced in a study of cytomegalovirus exposure and HLA in healthy donors. Here immunoSEQ multiplex PCR was the method, and the copy in TCRdb shows in-frame clones only, minus some. The sample includes some 68,000 clones, around 97% of them seen just once. The source material was PBMCs. These receptors were collected from a man younger than 30 in good health and CMV-seronegative.

This clone appeared once. V usage is TRBV11-3 and J usage is TRBJ2-5, with 7 nucleotides matching TRBD1. The ends lost 2 bases at V and 4 bases at J; junction bases unmatched: 4. This CDR3 spans 14 amino acids. Germline CDR1 reads SGHNT; CDR2 reads YENEEA. Here the CDR3 reads CASSLIEGAETQYF. In nucleotides, the CDR3 is TGTGCCAGCAGCTTAATTGAGGGGGCAGAGACCCAGTACTTC.

The chain joins TRBV9 to TRBJ1-3; possible D gene TRBD1, 5 bases. Germline CDR1 SGDLS, CDR2 YYNGEE. Between the trimmed V and J ends, which lost 2 bases and 0 bases, there was a span of 18 bases. The CDR3 covers 18 residues. CDR3 DNA: TGTGCCAGCAGCGTGACCTCGGGACTCCAAACCTCTGGAAACACCATATATTTT. It specifies CASSVTSGLQTSGNTIYF.

The V and J genes are TRBV19 and TRBJ1-2; the D gene is possibly TRBD1 (5 bases). From germline, CDR1 is LNHDA and CDR2 SQIVND (reference sequence). V was trimmed by 5 bases and J by 8 bases, leaving 15 bases between them. The CDR3 consists of 13 residues. CDR3 sequence reads: CASSSQVGGGYTF. The CDR3 DNA is TGTGCCAGTAGTTCACAGGTGGGAGGAGGCTACACCTTC. The variable domain in full, completed from reference TRBV19 and TRBJ1-2, reads DGGITQSPKYLFRKEGQNVTLSCEQNLNHDAMYWYRQDPGQGLRLIYYSQIVNDFQKGDIAEGYSVSREKKESFPLTVTSAQKNPTAFYLCASSSQVGGGYTFGSGTRLTVV.